The 27 T cell receptor beta chains in this list originate from one sample, sequenced in a study of T-cell reconstitution after alpha-beta-depleted transplantation in children. For TCRbeta, the library was prepared with unique molecular identifiers. TCRdb fed the PCR reads into MiXCR, producing one record per CDR3 protein. Seen here are more than 90,000 distinct CDR3 sequences, approximately 10% observed once, and the top ten hold around 35%. The sequences come from PBMCs, collected before TCRalphabeta/CD19-depleted stem cell transplant. The source of these receptors is a boy between 2 and 10 years old with acute lymphoblastic leukemia, due to receive a stem cell transplant.

This clonotype has more than one count but fewer than ten. The chain carries TRBV5-4 and TRBJ2-3; TRBD2 matches at 10 bases. Germline trimming cut 0 bases from V and 1 base from J; bases unmatched to any gene: 11. There are 19 residues in the CDR3. Germline CDR1 and CDR2: SGHNT and YYREEE (reference sequence). The CDR3 DNA reads as TGTGCCAGCAGCTTGGTGAGCGGGAGGGCCATGGCCGGCACAGATACGCAGTATTTT. Protein sequence: CASSLVSGRAMAGTDTQYF.

This sequence joins TRBV25-1 and TRBJ2-7, with unresolved D. Germline values: CDR1 MGHDK, CDR2 SYGVNS. The V end was cut by 4 bases, the J end by 6 bases, with 10 bases between. The CDR3 runs 12 residues. The DNA of the CDR3 is TGTGCCAGCAGTGGACTCCCGGGCGAGCAGTACTTC. It is translated as CASSGLPGEQYF.

This clonotype was counted ten times or more. V usage is TRBV7-8 and J usage is TRBJ2-7; TRBD1 aligns across 7 bases. Germline CDR1 SGHVS, CDR2 FQNEAQ. This CDR3 has 14 amino acids. V was pared by 5 bases and J by 4 bases, with 8 bases of the junction left unmatched. This CDR3 is CASSPRDSGYEQYF. In DNA, the CDR3 is TGTGCCAGCAGCCCCCGGGACAGTGGATACGAGCAGTACTTC.

This clonotype was seen repeatedly, ten times or more. The CDR3 reads CASSLGRGTNEKLFF. The CDR3 region has the DNA TGCGCCAGCAGCTTGGGACGGGGAACAAATGAAAAACTGTTTTTT. This sequence joins TRBV5-1 and TRBJ1-4; D call uncertain. The CDR3 runs to 15 residues. Germline lookup yields CDR1 SGHRS and CDR2 YFSETQ. V was pared by 0 bases and J by 5 bases, with 11 bases between.

This clonotype has at least ten counts. The rearrangement uses TRBV11-2 and TRBJ2-7; possibly TRBD2 for D (6 bases). CDR1 and CDR2 from the germline V gene are SGHAT and FQNNGV. This CDR3 is 14 amino acids long. Trimming took 7 bases from V and 0 from J, leaving 13 bases between them. This CDR3 is CASTAGFSSYEQYF. The CDR3 DNA sequence: TGTGCCAGCACCGCGGGGTTTTCCTCCTACGAGCAGTACTTC.

This clonotype appeared many times. This sequence joins TRBV12-3 or TRBV12-4 and TRBJ2-4; 10 bases fit TRBD2. The ends lost 5 bases at V and 0 bases at J; junction bases unmatched: 7. This CDR3 is 17 amino acids long. CDR3 sequence reads: CASSPRTSGLAKNIQYF. The CDR3 DNA reads TGTGCCAGCAGTCCCCGGACTAGCGGTCTAGCCAAAAACATTCAGTACTTC.

This clonotype was picked up many times. V gene TRBV5-1 combines with J gene TRBJ2-5, with D perhaps matching TRBD2 (6 bases). Trimming removed 0 bases at V and 4 bases at J, with 19 bases between. Germline V gene lookup returns CDR1 SGHRS and CDR2 YFSETQ. This CDR3 region has 17 residues. The CDR3 protein is CASSLVGQGGLGETQYF. DNA for the CDR3: TGCGCCAGCAGCTTGGTCGGGCAGGGAGGTTTGGGAGAGACCCAGTACTTC.

The chain employs TRBV7-6 and TRBJ2-7; D is uncertain. The germline V gene has CDR1 SGHVS and CDR2 FNYEAQ. Trimming removed 0 bases from V and 2 bases from J, with 11 bases in between. The CDR3 is 15 amino acids. This CDR3 reads CASSLATGRTYEQYF. The CDR3 region has the DNA TGTGCCAGCAGCTTAGCGACCGGACGAACCTACGAGCAGTACTTC.

J is TRBJ2-1 and V is TRBV14, with D unclear. The germline gives CDR1 SGHDN, CDR2 FVKESK. The CDR3 runs 16 residues. V dropped 0 bases and J dropped 4 bases, with 13 bases sitting between them. The CDR3 DNA sequence: TGTGCCAGCAGCCAAGACGTCCTGCAGGATTACAATGAGCAGTTCTTC. Translated: CASSQDVLQDYNEQFF.

Only a few counts were recorded for this clonotype. The chain has TRBV24-1 and TRBJ2-5, with D perhaps TRBD2 (6 bases). This CDR3 has 16 amino acids. Germline assignment: CDR1 KGHDR and CDR2 SFDVKD. The V end was cut by 8 bases, the J end by 3 bases, with 21 bases between. The DNA of the CDR3 is TGTGCCACCACACAAGTAGAGGGCGGCGGGGAAGAGACCCAGTACTTC. Amino acids: CATTQVEGGGEETQYF.

This clonotype was seen more than once but under ten times. The V and J genes are TRBV7-2 and TRBJ2-1; no firm D call. There are 14 residues in the CDR3. The V end lost 3 bases, the J end lost 2 bases, and 8 bases lay between the germline ends. Per germline, CDR1 SGHTA and CDR2 FQGNSA. CDR3 sequence reads: CASSLDLAYNEQFF. CDR3 coding DNA: TGTGCCAGCAGCTTGGATTTGGCCTACAATGAGCAGTTCTTC.

This chain links TRBV5-1 with TRBJ1-2, with D possibly TRBD1 on 6 matching bases. This CDR3 has 15 amino acids. The germline CDR1 and CDR2 sequences are SGHRS and YFSETQ. V dropped 4 bases and J dropped 8 bases, with 21 bases sitting between them. The CDR3 here is CASSANRAAKGGYTF. CDR3 bases: TGCGCCAGCAGCGCAAACAGGGCTGCAAAAGGGGGCTACACCTTC.

Only a few counts were recorded for this clonotype. The chain has TRBV3-1 and TRBJ2-3, with 7 bases fitting TRBD2. This CDR3 has 14 amino acids. The germline V gene has CDR1 LGHDT and CDR2 YNNKEL (reference sequence). Trimming at V came to 4 bases and at J to 4 bases, leaving 5 bases not matched to a gene. The CDR3 bases are TGTGCCAGCAGCCCCGGGGGGTGGGCAGATACGCAGTATTTT. Protein sequence: CASSPGGWADTQYF.

This clonotype occurred a few times. The chain uses TRBV7-8 and TRBJ2-1, with 14 bases lining up with TRBD2. J lost 8 bases, V lost 1 base, and 1 base had no gene match. Per the germline V gene, CDR1 is SGHVS and CDR2 is FQNEAQ. The CDR3 covers 15 residues. The CDR3 here is CASSLGLAGGYEQFF. The CDR3, as DNA: TGTGCCAGCAGCTTAGGACTAGCGGGAGGGTATGAGCAGTTCTTC. The full variable domain, completed using reference TRBV7-8 and TRBJ2-1, is GAGVSQSPRYKVAKRGQDVALRCDPISGHVSLFWYQQALGQGPEFLTYFQNEAQLDKSGLPSDRFFAERPEGSVSTLKIQRTQQEDSAVYLCASSLGLAGGYEQFFGPGTRLTVL.

This clonotype was counted many times. The CDR3 is CASSFGRELFF. The CDR3 DNA is TGTGCCAGCAGCTTCGGCCGGGAGCTGTTTTTT. V usage is TRBV7-6 and J usage is TRBJ2-2, with unresolved D. The germline CDR1 and CDR2 sequences are SGHVS and FNYEAQ. V shed 3 bases and J shed 9 bases, with 5 bases lying between them. This CDR3 is 11 amino acids long.

This clonotype was detected only a few times. V is TRBV12-3 or TRBV12-4 and J is TRBJ1-6; TRBD1 agrees at 7 bases. This CDR3 comprises 13 residues. With V trimmed by 8 bases and J by 9 bases, 7 bases remained unmatched. The CDR3 bases are TGTGCCAGCTGGAGGACAGGAAGTTCACCCCTCCACTTT. Translation gives CASWRTGSSPLHF.

In its sample, this clonotype was seen many times. J is TRBJ1-5 and V is TRBV5-1; 7 bases are a match to TRBD1. Trimming at V came to 1 base and at J to 7 bases, leaving 5 bases not matched to a gene. This CDR3 spans 14 amino acids. The germline V gene has CDR1 SGHRS and CDR2 YFSETQ. The CDR3 coding sequence is TGCGCCAGCAGCTTGTTCCAGGGGGACCAGCCCCAGCATTTT. This sequence encodes CASSLFQGDQPQHF.

The chain combines TRBV5-1 with TRBJ2-3; no definite D call. The CDR3 contains 13 residues. From germline, CDR1 is SGHRS and CDR2 YFSETQ. Trimming removed 3 bases from V and 4 bases from J, with 9 bases in between. As DNA, the CDR3 is TGCGCCAGCAGCTCCATCGGACCAGATACGCAGTATTTT. As protein: CASSSIGPDTQYF.

This clonotype has more than one count but fewer than ten. The chain links TRBV18 to TRBJ1-2; the D gene is possibly TRBD1 (5 bases). Trimming left V 1 base short and J 2 bases short, with 14 bases between. CDR1 and CDR2 from the germline V gene are KGHSH and LQKENI. This CDR3 comprises 16 residues. CDR3 coding DNA: TGTGCCAGCTCACCACTCGATAGGGGTCGAAACTATGGCTACACCTTC. Translating gives CASSPLDRGRNYGYTF.

This clonotype was counted at least ten times. The genes are TRBV5-6 and TRBJ1-1; D is ambiguous. The CDR3 contains 14 residues. The V and J ends lost 1 base and 1 base respectively, with 8 bases between them. The germline V gene has CDR1 SGHDT and CDR2 YYEEEE. For the CDR3, the DNA is TGTGCCAGCAGCTTGTTACCGGCGAACACTGAAGCTTTCTTT. Its protein is CASSLLPANTEAFF.

This clonotype was counted ten times or more. This sequence joins TRBV20-1 and TRBJ1-5; 8 nucleotides match TRBD1. The CDR3 is 13 residues long. From germline, CDR1 is DFQATT and CDR2 SNEGSKA (reference sequence). V lost 3 bases and J lost 2; bases outside the gene matches: 0. As DNA, the CDR3 is TGCAGTGCTAGGACAGGGGGCAATCAGCCCCAGCATTTT. The encoded protein is CSARTGGNQPQHF.

As DNA, the CDR3 is TGTGCCATCAGTGCAGTTGTGGGCGGGGAGCTGTTTTTT. This encodes CAISAVVGGELFF. The chain employs TRBV10-3 and TRBJ2-2; no reliable D call. With 4 bases removed from V and 7 bases from J, the gap between germline ends came to 10 bases. Germline loops: CDR1 ENHRY, CDR2 SYGVKD. This CDR3 is 13 amino acids long.

This chain connects TRBV3-1 to TRBJ2-2; no firm D call. This CDR3 is 11 amino acids long. The germline V and J ends were trimmed by 1 base and 6 bases, with 0 bases remaining between them. Germline CDR1 reads LGHDT; CDR2 reads YNNKEL (reference sequence). The DNA for the CDR3 is TGTGCCAGCAGCCAAGCCGGGGAGCTGTTTTTT. Its protein product is CASSQAGELFF.

The CDR3 coding sequence is TGTGCCAGCAGGGACGGGGGGGCCGAGCAGTACTTC. It translates to CASRDGGAEQYF. V usage is TRBV2 and J usage is TRBJ2-7; 8 nucleotides agree with TRBD2. Per the germline V gene, CDR1 is SNHLY and CDR2 is FYNNEI. V was pared by 6 bases and J by 6 bases, with 4 bases of the junction left unmatched. CDR3 length equals 12 residues.

This clonotype was recorded a few times. The chain couples TRBV5-6 to TRBJ2-5; 7 bases align to TRBD1. There are 15 residues in the CDR3. The germline V gene has CDR1 SGHDT and CDR2 YYEEEE. V lost 0 bases and J lost 4; bases outside the gene matches: 6. The CDR3 bases are TGTGCCAGCAGCTTGGCCGACAGGGTGGGAGAGACCCAGTACTTC. It encodes CASSLADRVGETQYF.

This clonotype was seen at least ten times. The chain combines TRBV6-5 with TRBJ1-1; D might be TRBD1 (5 bases). The CDR3 length is 16 residues. CDR1 is MNHEY and CDR2 is SVGAGI in the germline V gene. The V end lost 6 bases, the J end lost 0 bases, and 17 bases lay between the germline ends. CDR3 in DNA: TGTGCCAGCAGGCTCAAAATTGGGGGTATGAACACTGAAGCTTTCTTT. This codes for CASRLKIGGMNTEAFF.

This clonotype was seen a few times. V gene TRBV5-1 combines with J gene TRBJ1-1, with TRBD1 as a possible D gene (5 bases). The CDR3 is 13 residues long. Trimming stripped 2 bases from V and 9 bases from J, with 14 bases between. Germline loops: CDR1 SGHRS, CDR2 YFSETQ. CDR3 in amino acids: CASSLPAPGQAFF. The CDR3 region has the DNA TGCGCCAGCAGCTTACCCGCCCCGGGGCAAGCTTTCTTT.